This TCR beta chain comes out of a study of human T cells and chemical hapten exposure. The time point here: patch test 1, 2 weeks after DPC sensitization. Treatment in this sample: therapeutic diphenylcyclopropenone sensitization with weekly scalp DPC. Alopecia patients deemed DPC-suitable, aged 18 to 70, excluding pregnancy. TCRdb called the RACE reads again in MiXCR, with one record for every CDR3 protein. The table records 300,000 to 400,000 distinct CDR3 sequences, approximately 6.3% of them present only once. Trimming removed 4 bases from V and 2 bases from J, with 9 bases in between. This CDR3 is 13 amino acids long. This clonotype was seen a handful of times.

The chain joins TRBV12-3 or TRBV12-4 to TRBJ2-7; D gene ambiguous. The sequence was collected from a woman between 18 and 30 years old with alopecia areata. Some clones in this sample may be carry-over from other donors' samples. The specimen was whole blood, collected in connection with sensitization to the hapten diphenylcyclopropenone (DPC). The CDR3 DNA is TGTGCCAGCAGTTCGGGCAAAACCTACGAGCAGTACTTC. Translated, it gives CASSSGKTYEQYF.